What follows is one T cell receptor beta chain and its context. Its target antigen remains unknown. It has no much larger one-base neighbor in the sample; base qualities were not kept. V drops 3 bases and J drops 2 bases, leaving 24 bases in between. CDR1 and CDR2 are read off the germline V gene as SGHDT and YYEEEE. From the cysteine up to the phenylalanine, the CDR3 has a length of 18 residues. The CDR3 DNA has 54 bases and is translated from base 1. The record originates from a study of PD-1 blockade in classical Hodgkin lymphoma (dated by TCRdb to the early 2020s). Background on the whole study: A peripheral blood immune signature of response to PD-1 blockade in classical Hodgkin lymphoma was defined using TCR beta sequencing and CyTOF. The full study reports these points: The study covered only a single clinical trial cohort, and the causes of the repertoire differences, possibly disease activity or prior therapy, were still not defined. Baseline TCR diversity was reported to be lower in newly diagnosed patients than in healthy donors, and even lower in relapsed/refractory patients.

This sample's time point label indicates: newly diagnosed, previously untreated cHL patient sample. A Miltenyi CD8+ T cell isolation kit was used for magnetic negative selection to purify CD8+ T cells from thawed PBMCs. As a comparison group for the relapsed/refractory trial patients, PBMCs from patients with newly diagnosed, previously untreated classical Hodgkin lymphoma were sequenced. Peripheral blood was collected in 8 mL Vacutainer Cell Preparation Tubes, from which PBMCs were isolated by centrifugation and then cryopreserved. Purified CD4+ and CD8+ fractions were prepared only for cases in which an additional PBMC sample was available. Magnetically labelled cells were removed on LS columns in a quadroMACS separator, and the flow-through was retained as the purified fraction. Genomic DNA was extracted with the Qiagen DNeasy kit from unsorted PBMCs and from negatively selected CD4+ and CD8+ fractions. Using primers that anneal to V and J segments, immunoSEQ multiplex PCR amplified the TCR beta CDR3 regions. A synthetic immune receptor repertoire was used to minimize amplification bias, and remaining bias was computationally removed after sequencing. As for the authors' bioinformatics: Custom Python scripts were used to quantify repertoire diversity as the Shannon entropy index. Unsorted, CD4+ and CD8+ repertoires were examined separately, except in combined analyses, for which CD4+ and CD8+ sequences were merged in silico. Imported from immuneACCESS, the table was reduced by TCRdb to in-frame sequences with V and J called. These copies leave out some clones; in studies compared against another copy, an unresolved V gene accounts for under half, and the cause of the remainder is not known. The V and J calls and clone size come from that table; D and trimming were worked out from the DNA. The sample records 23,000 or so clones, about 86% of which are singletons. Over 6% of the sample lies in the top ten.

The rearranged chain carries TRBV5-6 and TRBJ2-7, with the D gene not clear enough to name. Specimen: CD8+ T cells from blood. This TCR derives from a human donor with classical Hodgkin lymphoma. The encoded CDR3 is CASSYGLPGPTPTYEQYF. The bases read TGTGCCAGCAGCTACGGGCTCCCCGGTCCGACCCCGACCTACGAGCAGTACTTC.